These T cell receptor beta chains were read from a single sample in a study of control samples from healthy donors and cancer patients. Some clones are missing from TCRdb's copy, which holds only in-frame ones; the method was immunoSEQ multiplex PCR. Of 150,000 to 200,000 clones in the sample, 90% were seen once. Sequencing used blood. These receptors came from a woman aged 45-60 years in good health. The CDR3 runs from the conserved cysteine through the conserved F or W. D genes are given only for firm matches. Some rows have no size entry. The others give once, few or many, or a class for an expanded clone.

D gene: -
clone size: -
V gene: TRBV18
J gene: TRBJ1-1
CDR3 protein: CASSGTANTEAFF
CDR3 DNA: TGTGCCAGCTCCGGGACCGCGAACACTGAAGCTTTCTTT

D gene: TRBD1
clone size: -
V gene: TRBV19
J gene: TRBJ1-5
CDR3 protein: CASGSGGGNQPQHF
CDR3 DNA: TGTGCCAGTGGGTCAGGGGGCGGCAATCAGCCCCAGCATTTT

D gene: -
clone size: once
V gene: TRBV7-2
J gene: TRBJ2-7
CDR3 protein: CASSQSTGASSYEQYF
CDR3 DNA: TGTGCCAGCAGCCAATCGACAGGAGCTAGCTCCTACGAGCAGTACTTC

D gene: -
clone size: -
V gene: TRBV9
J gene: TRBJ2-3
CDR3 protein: CASGGQVSTDTQYF
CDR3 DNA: TGTGCCAGCGGCGGGCAGGTGAGCACAGATACGCAGTATTTT

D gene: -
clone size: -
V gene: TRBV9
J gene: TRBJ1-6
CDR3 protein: CASTFGGNSPLHF
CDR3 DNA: TGTGCCAGCACATTCGGGGGCAATTCACCCCTCCACTTT

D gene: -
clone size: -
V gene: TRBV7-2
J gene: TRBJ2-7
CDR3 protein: CASSVGGRSSYEQYF
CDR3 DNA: TGTGCCAGCAGCGTAGGCGGACGGAGCTCCTACGAGCAGTACTTC

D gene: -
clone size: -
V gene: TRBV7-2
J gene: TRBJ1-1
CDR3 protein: CASSLRGTEAFF
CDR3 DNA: TGTGCCAGCAGCTTACGGGGTACTGAAGCTTTCTTT

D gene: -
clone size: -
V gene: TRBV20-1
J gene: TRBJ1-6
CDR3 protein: CSASVSGGPRSSYNSPLHF
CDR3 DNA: TGCAGTGCTAGTGTCAGTGGGGGACCGAGGAGCTCCTATAATTCACCCCTCCACTTT

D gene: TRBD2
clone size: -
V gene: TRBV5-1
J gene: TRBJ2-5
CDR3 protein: CASSSGLAGIQETQYF
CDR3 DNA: TGCGCCAGCAGCTCCGGACTAGCGGGGATCCAAGAGACCCAGTACTTC

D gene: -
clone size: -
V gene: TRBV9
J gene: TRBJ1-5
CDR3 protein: CARSVGGGHGQPQHF
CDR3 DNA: TGTGCCCGCAGCGTCGGGGGGGGGCACGGGCAGCCCCAGCATTTT

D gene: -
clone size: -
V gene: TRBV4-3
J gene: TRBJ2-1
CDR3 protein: CASSQEVAASVYNEQFF
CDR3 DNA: TGCGCCAGCAGCCAAGAGGTGGCGGCTAGCGTCTACAATGAGCAGTTCTTC

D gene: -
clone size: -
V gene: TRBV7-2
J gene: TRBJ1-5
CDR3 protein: CASSGNLGNQPQHF
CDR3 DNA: TGTGCCAGCAGCGGAAATTTGGGCAATCAGCCCCAGCATTTT

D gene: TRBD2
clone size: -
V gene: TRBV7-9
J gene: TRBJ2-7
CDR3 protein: CASSLGTSGSLYEQYF
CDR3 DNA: TGTGCCAGCAGCTTAGGGACTAGCGGGAGTCTATACGAGCAGTACTTC

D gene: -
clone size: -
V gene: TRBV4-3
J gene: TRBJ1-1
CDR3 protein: CASSQDRVNTEAFF
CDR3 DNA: TGCGCCAGCAGCCAAGACAGGGTGAACACTGAAGCTTTCTTT

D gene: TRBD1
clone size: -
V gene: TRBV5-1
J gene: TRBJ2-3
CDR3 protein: CASSLDFGQGTDTQYF
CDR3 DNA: TGCGCCAGCAGCTTGGATTTCGGACAGGGGACAGATACGCAGTATTTT

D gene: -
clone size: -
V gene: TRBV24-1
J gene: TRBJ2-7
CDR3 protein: CATSGLSGSAYEQYF
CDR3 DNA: TGTGCCACCAGTGGTTTATCAGGGAGCGCCTACGAGCAGTACTTC

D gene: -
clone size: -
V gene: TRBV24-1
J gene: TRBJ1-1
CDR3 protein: CATSDWGAEAFF
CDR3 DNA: TGTGCCACCAGTGACTGGGGAGCTGAAGCTTTCTTT

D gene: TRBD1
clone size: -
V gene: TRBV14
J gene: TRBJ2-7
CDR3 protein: CASSSTGDLSYEQYF
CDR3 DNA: TGTGCCAGCAGCTCAACAGGGGATTTGTCCTACGAGCAGTACTTC

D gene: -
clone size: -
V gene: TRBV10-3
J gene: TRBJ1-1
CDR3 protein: CAISERQWNTEAFF
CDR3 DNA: TGTGCCATCAGTGAGAGGCAGTGGAACACTGAAGCTTTCTTT

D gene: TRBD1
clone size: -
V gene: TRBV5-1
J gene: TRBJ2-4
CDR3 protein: CASSSDRGSDIQYF
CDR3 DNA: TGCGCCAGCAGCTCGGACAGGGGTAGTGACATTCAGTACTTC

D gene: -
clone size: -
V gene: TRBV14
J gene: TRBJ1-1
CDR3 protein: CASSQGRIEAFF
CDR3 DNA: TGTGCCAGCAGCCAGGGGCGGATTGAAGCTTTCTTT

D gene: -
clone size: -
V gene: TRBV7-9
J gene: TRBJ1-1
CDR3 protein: CASSLYPAGTEAFF
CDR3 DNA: TGTGCCAGCAGCTTATACCCGGCGGGCACTGAAGCTTTCTTT

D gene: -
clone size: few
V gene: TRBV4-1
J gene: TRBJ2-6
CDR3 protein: CASSLTGANVLTF
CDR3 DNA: TGCGCCAGCAGCCTCACTGGGGCCAACGTCCTGACTTTC

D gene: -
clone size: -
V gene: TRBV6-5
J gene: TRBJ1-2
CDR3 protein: CASTLRAGSGYTF
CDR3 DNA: TGTGCCAGCACCTTACGGGCCGGCAGCGGCTACACCTTC

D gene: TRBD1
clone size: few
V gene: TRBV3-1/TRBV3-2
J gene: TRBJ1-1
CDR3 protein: CASTRDRGGNTEAFF
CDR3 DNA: TGTGCCAGCACCCGGGACAGGGGTGGGAACACTGAAGCTTTCTTT

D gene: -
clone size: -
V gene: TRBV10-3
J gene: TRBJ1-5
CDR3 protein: CAIRRDQNQPQHF
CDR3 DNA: TGTGCCATCCGCCGGGACCAAAATCAGCCCCAGCATTTT

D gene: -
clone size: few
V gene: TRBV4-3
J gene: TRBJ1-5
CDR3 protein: CASSQDPGPQPQHF
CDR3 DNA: TGCGCCAGCAGCCAAGATCCAGGGCCTCAGCCCCAGCATTTT

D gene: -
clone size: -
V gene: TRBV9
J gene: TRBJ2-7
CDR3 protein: CASSPGPERHEQYF
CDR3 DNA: TGTGCCAGCAGCCCGGGACCCGAAAGGCACGAGCAGTACTTC

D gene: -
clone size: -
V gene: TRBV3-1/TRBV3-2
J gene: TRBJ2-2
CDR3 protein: CASGFSNTGELFF
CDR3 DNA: TGCGCCTCGGGCTTTAGTAACACCGGGGAGCTGTTTTTT

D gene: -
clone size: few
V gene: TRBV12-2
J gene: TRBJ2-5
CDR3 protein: CASRFSSTLLAGGGETQYF
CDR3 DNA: TGTGCAAGTCGCTTCAGCTCCACGTTGCTCGCAGGGGGAGGAGAGACCCAGTACTTC

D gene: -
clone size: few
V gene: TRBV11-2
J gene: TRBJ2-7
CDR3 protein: CASSLDRAGGTYEQYF
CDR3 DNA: TGTGCCAGCAGCTTAGATCGGGCAGGGGGGACCTACGAGCAGTACTTC

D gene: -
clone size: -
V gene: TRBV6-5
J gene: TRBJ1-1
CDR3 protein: CASSYQGLNTEAFF
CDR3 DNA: TGTGCCAGCAGTTATCAAGGGTTGAACACTGAAGCTTTCTTT

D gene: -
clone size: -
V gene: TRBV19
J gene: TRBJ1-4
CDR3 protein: CASTPLGGLREKLFF
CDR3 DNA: TGTGCCAGTACCCCCCTCGGGGGGTTACGTGAAAAACTGTTTTTT

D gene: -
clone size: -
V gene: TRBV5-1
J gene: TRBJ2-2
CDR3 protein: CASSFQGQNTGELFF
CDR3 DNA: TGCGCCAGCAGCTTTCAGGGCCAGAACACCGGGGAGCTGTTTTTT

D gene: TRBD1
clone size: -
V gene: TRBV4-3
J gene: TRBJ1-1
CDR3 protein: CASSVRQGMNTEAFF
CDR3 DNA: TGCGCCAGCAGCGTAAGACAGGGGATGAACACTGAAGCTTTCTTT

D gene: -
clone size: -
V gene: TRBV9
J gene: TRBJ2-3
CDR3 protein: CASSVEHNTDTQYF
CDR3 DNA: TGTGCCAGCAGCGTAGAACACAACACAGATACGCAGTATTTT

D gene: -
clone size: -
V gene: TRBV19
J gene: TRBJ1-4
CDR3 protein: CASTFGQGLTF
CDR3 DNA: TGTGCCAGTACCTTCGGGCAGGGCTTAACTTTT

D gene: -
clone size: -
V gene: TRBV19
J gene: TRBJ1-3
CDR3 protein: CASSSANSGNTIYF
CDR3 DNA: TGTGCCAGTAGTAGTGCGAACTCTGGAAACACCATATATTTT

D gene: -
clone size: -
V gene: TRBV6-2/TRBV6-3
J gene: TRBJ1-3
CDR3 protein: CASSYYGNTIYF
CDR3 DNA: TGTGCCAGCAGTTACTACGGAAACACCATATATTTT

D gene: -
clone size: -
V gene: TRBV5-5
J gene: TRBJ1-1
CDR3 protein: CASSFSDGNTEAFF
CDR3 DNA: TGTGCCAGCAGCTTTAGCGATGGGAACACTGAAGCTTTCTTT

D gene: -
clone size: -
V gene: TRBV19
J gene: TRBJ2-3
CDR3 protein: CASSIDQGRDTQYF
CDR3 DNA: TGTGCCAGTAGTATAGACCAAGGGAGGGATACGCAGTATTTT

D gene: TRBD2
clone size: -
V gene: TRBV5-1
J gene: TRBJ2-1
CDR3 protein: CASSLGGSGRWGNEQFF
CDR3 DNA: TGCGCCAGCAGCTTGGGGGGTAGCGGGAGATGGGGCAATGAGCAGTTCTTC

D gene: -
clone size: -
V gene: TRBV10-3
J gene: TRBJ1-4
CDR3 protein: CAISDRQENEKLFF
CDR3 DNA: TGTGCCATCAGTGATCGGCAGGAAAATGAAAAACTGTTTTTT